The 9 T cell receptor beta chains listed next were all sequenced from one sample in a study of response to subunit inactivated influenza vaccine. TCRdb independently ran MiXCR on the RT-PCR reads; one entry per CDR3 protein. The data contain 500,000 to 600,000 distinct CDR3 sequences, approximately 7.1% of them seen just once; the ten biggest clones take up approximately 12%. The sample in question was PBMCs from blood, obtained roughly 24 months after vaccination. These receptors originate from a man aged 50-75 years who received an inactivated influenza vaccine.

This clonotype turned up a few times. V and J are TRBV7-2 and TRBJ2-1; 9 bases agree with TRBD1. Germline loops: CDR1 SGHTA, CDR2 FQGNSA. This CDR3 region has 15 residues. The J segment lost 5 bases and the V segment lost 1 base, leaving 3 bases of the junction unmatched. The CDR3 DNA follows: TGTGCCAGCAGCTTAGGAGGGACAGGGCACAATGAGCAGTTCTTC. It is translated as CASSLGGTGHNEQFF.

This chain connects TRBV29-1 to TRBJ2-7; 10 nucleotides align to TRBD2. The trim removed 4 bases at V and 1 base at J, leaving 4 bases unmatched. CDR1 is SQVTM, CDR2 ANQGSEA, per germline. This CDR3 has 14 amino acids. CDR3 amino acids: CSVVLLAGSYEQYF. The CDR3 nucleotides read TGCAGCGTTGTGCTACTAGCGGGGTCCTACGAGCAGTACTTC.

The chain uses TRBV20-1 and TRBJ2-7, with D unclear. This CDR3 has 14 amino acids. Germline CDR1 DFQATT, CDR2 SNEGSKA (reference sequence). The germline V and J ends were trimmed by 0 bases and 2 bases, with 11 bases remaining between them. CDR3 DNA: TGCAGTGCTAGAGAATTCGGCAGGACCTACGAGCAGTACTTC. This codes for CSAREFGRTYEQYF.

This clonotype turned up a few times. This sequence joins TRBV6-1 and TRBJ2-3; D may correspond to TRBD1 or TRBD2 (5 bases each). Germline V gives CDR1 MNHNS, CDR2 SASEGT. V was trimmed by 6 bases and J by 9 bases, leaving 19 bases between them. The CDR3 is made up of 14 amino acids. CDR3 residues: CASSRDQGAWTQYF. The CDR3 DNA follows: TGTGCCAGCAGCCGGGATCAGGGTGCTTGGACGCAGTATTTT.

The chain couples TRBV20-1 to TRBJ1-6; a weak D match, TRBD1 (5 bases). CDR3 length: 16 residues. Between the trimmed V and J ends, which lost 1 base and 5 bases, there was a span of 15 bases. CDR1 is DFQATT and CDR2 is SNEGSKA in the germline V gene (reference sequence). For the CDR3, the DNA is TGCAGTGCTAGAGGTTCCGGGGGGTCAGATAATTCACCCCTCCACTTT. Protein product: CSARGSGGSDNSPLHF.

The chain has TRBV18 and TRBJ2-7; D may be TRBD1 (6 bases). This CDR3 has 13 residues. Trimming shortened V by 5 bases and J by 5 bases, and 13 bases separated the two germline ends. Germline CDR1 is KGHSH and CDR2 is LQKENI. The CDR3 sequence is CASSSGTTDEQYF. Written as DNA, the CDR3 is TGTGCCAGCTCATCCGGGACAACCGACGAGCAGTACTTC.

This clonotype was detected only a few times. The chain has TRBV10-3 and TRBJ1-4; 7 positions match TRBD1. Germline lookup yields CDR1 ENHRY and CDR2 SYGVKD. The junction had 5 bases not matched to a gene; V was cut back by 6 bases and J by 7 bases. This CDR3 is built from 13 residues. CDR3 loop: CAIRQGVFEKLFF. CDR3 in DNA: TGTGCCATCAGGCAGGGGGTCTTTGAAAAACTGTTTTTT.

This clonotype was picked up a small number of times. V usage is TRBV4-3 and J usage is TRBJ2-1; D is possibly TRBD2 (6 bases). The ends were cut back, 0 bases at V and 0 bases at J, with 21 bases in the middle. Germline CDR1 is LGHNA and CDR2 is YSLEER. The CDR3 covers 20 residues. CDR3 in DNA: TGCGCCAGCAGCCAAGATTACCTTGCAGCGGGCCTTACCTCCTACAATGAGCAGTTCTTC. This gives the protein CASSQDYLAAGLTSYNEQFF.

The rearrangement uses TRBV14 and TRBJ2-1; 9 bases are shared with TRBD2. The CDR3 sequence is 17 residues long. Per the germline V gene, CDR1 is SGHDN and CDR2 is FVKESK. The ends lost 2 bases at V and 0 bases at J; junction bases unmatched: 5. The CDR3 DNA reads as TGTGCCAGCAGCCAACTAGCGGGGCATAGCTCCTACAATGAGCAGTTCTTC. Translating gives CASSQLAGHSSYNEQFF.